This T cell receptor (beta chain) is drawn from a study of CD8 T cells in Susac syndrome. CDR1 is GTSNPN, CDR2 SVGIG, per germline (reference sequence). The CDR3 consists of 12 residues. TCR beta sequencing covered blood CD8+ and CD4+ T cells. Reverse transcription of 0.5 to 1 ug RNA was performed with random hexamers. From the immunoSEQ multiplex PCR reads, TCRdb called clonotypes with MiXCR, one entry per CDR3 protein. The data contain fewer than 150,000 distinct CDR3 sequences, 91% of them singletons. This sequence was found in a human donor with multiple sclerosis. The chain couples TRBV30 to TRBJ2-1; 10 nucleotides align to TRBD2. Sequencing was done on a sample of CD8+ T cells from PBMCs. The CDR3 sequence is CGLAGYDNEQFF. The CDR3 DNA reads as TGTGGACTAGCGGGTTACGACAATGAGCAGTTCTTC. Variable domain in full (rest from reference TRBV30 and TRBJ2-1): SQTIHQWPATLVQPVGSPLSLECTVEGTSNPNLYWYRQAAGRGLQLLFYSVGIGQISSEVPQNLSASRPQDRQFILSSKKLLLSDSGFYLCGLAGYDNEQFFGPGTRLTVL.